A selection of T cell receptor beta chains follows, all from one sample in a study of technical replicates of blood from a few donors. Sequenced by immunoSEQ multiplex PCR; TCRdb stores in-frame clones only, minus some. The sample gives about 74,000 clones, around 91% of which show up once; 0.35% to 0.5% is in the top ten. The sample was T cells isolated from PBMCs. Every receptor here comes from a human donor in good health. CDR3s include the opening cysteine and the closing phenylalanine or tryptophan. A D gene is named only where the DNA matches it firmly. Size is stated for part of the rows, as once, few or many counts, or as a class when the clone is expanded.

TRBJ2-3 | TRBD1 | 16 | - | TRBV4-3 | CASSAVQGKWADTQYF | TGCGCCAGCAGCGCTGTACAGGGGAAGTGGGCAGATACGCAGTATTTT
TRBJ2-5 | - | 15 | - | TRBV6-5 | CASSSSAGLGPTQYF | TGTGCCAGCAGCTCGAGCGCGGGACTGGGGCCGACCCAGTACTTC
TRBJ2-4 | TRBD2 | 15 | once | TRBV2 | CASSPLAGGKNIQYF | TGTGCCAGCAGTCCACTAGCGGGAGGTAAAAACATTCAGTACTTC
TRBJ2-2 | - | 14 | - | TRBV5-5 | CASSRDRNTGELFF | TGTGCCAGCAGCCGTGACAGGAACACCGGGGAGCTGTTTTTT
TRBJ1-1 | TRBD1 | 17 | - | TRBV4-3 | CASSQERTGDRGTEAFF | TGCGCCAGCAGCCAAGAAAGAACAGGGGACAGGGGCACTGAAGCTTTCTTT
TRBJ2-7 | TRBD2 | 16 | - | TRBV27 | CASSPERGGGTYEQYF | TGTGCCAGCAGTCCAGAGCGGGGCGGGGGGACCTACGAGCAGTACTTC
TRBJ2-3 | - | 16 | - | TRBV9 | CASSVVSSRVTDTQYF | TGTGCCAGCAGCGTAGTCTCTAGCCGAGTCACAGATACGCAGTATTTT
TRBJ1-5 | - | 15 | - | TRBV19 | CASRPRGPQVQPQHF | TGTGCCAGTAGACCAAGGGGCCCGCAGGTTCAGCCCCAGCATTTT
TRBJ2-7 | - | 14 | - | TRBV19 | CASSVRSGSYEQYF | TGTGCCAGTAGTGTGCGGAGTGGAAGTTACGAGCAGTACTTC
TRBJ2-5 | - | 16 | - | TRBV4-1 | CASSQEVGGVMKTQYF | TGCGCCAGCAGCCAAGAGGTAGGGGGGGTTATGAAGACCCAGTACTTC
TRBJ2-4 | - | 11 | - | TRBV11-2 | CASSLGTLQYF | TGTGCCAGCAGCTTAGGTACATTACAGTACTTC
TRBJ2-5 | TRBD1 | 15 | - | TRBV7-9 | CASDRDRVGRETQYF | TGTGCCAGCGACCGGGACAGGGTGGGGCGGGAGACCCAGTACTTC
TRBJ2-7 | TRBD2 | 15 | - | TRBV7-2 | CASSFRSSGVYEQYF | TGTGCCAGCAGCTTTCGGTCTAGCGGGGTCTACGAGCAGTACTTC
TRBJ2-7 | TRBD2 | 15 | - | TRBV6-6 | CASSNGLAGTYEQYF | TGTGCCAGCAGCAACGGACTAGCGGGAACCTACGAGCAGTACTTC
TRBJ1-4 | TRBD1 | 14 | - | TRBV2 | CASSPQGANEKLFF | TGTGCCAGCAGTCCTCAGGGGGCCAATGAAAAACTGTTTTTT
TRBJ1-1 | - | 15 | - | TRBV6-5 | CASSYSQGLATEAFF | TGTGCCAGCAGTTACTCGCAAGGTTTAGCCACTGAAGCTTTCTTT
TRBJ2-1 | - | 14 | - | TRBV27 | CASSLTGEYNEQFF | TGTGCCAGCAGTTTAACGGGAGAGTACAATGAGCAGTTCTTC
TRBJ1-1 | - | 15 | - | TRBV7-2 | CASSLGQGTKTEAFF | TGTGCCAGCAGCTTAGGTCAGGGAACCAAGACTGAAGCTTTCTTT
TRBJ1-1 | - | 16 | - | TRBV19 | CASSMGSGVMNTEAFF | TGTGCCAGTAGTATGGGATCGGGGGTAATGAACACTGAAGCTTTCTTT
TRBJ2-2 | - | 13 | - | TRBV11-3 | CASRGRSTGELFF | TGTGCCAGCAGGGGCAGATCCACCGGGGAGCTGTTTTTT
TRBJ2-2 | TRBD1 | 15 | once | TRBV29-1 | CSVEEWDRNTGELFF | TGCAGCGTTGAAGAATGGGACAGGAACACCGGGGAGCTGTTTTTT
TRBJ1-2 | - | 10 | - | TRBV30 | CALETSGYTF | TGTGCTTTGGAGACCAGTGGCTACACCTTC
TRBJ2-7 | TRBD2 | 15 | - | TRBV5-1 | CASSPYGGRFYEQYF | TGCGCCAGCAGCCCGTACGGCGGGAGATTCTACGAGCAGTACTTC
TRBJ1-2 | - | 15 | - | TRBV7-9 | CASSLAQTVNYGYTF | TGTGCCAGCAGCTTAGCACAGACGGTTAACTATGGCTACACCTTC
TRBJ2-3 | TRBD1 | 13 | - | TRBV5-1 | CASMRQGTDTQYF | TGCGCCAGTATGAGACAGGGGACAGATACGCAGTATTTT
TRBJ1-1 | - | 15 | - | TRBV10-3 | CAISGGGQLNTEAFF | TGTGCCATCAGTGGGGGAGGGCAGCTGAACACTGAAGCTTTCTTT
TRBJ2-7 | TRBD1 | 13 | - | TRBV28 | CASRAGGSYEQYF | TGTGCCAGCAGGGCAGGGGGCTCCTACGAGCAGTACTTC
TRBJ2-7 | TRBD1 | 14 | once | TRBV5-4 | CASSVPGTAYEQYF | TGTGCCAGCAGCGTACCCGGGACAGCCTACGAGCAGTACTTC
TRBJ1-4 | - | 15 | - | TRBV10-3 | CAISESVRLNEKLFF | TGTGCCATCAGTGAGTCGGTGCGGTTAAATGAAAAACTGTTTTTT
TRBJ2-7 | TRBD1 | 15 | - | TRBV28 | CASSSPYRGQYEQYF | TGTGCCAGCAGTTCCCCCTACAGGGGGCAATACGAGCAGTACTTC